Sequencing of this T cell receptor beta chain was carried out in a study of T cell clones after liver transplantation. About the study: Tolerance: complete withdrawal held at least one year, liver enzymes staying within twice normal.

Between the trimmed V and J ends, which lost 5 bases and 0 bases, there was a span of 16 bases. CDR1 SGHTA and CDR2 FQGNSA come from the germline V gene. The CDR3 has 16 residues. On this clone itself: Its antigen is undetermined.

Unstimulated PBMCs were sorted into CD3+CD4+ and CD3+CD8+ populations. Whole-study findings and limits: Post-transplant, graft-donor-reactive CD4 TCRbeta sequences in blood dropped significantly in most of the 8 subjects.

Clones were sequenced by immunoSEQ multiplex PCR, and TCRdb holds only the in-frame ones, with some missing. This sample has 98,000 or so clones, with approximately 78% found just once. The sample was CD4+ T cells from blood, taken before liver transplant. The receptor was derived from a human donor who received a liver transplant. This sequence joins TRBV7-2 and TRBJ1-1; D is undetermined. As DNA, the CDR3 is TGTGCCAGCAGCCTCAGGAACGTACCTTTGAACACTGAAGCTTTCTTT. Translated, it gives CASSLRNVPLNTEAFF.